This T cell receptor beta chain was identified in a study of cytomegalovirus exposure and HLA in healthy donors. Details on this clone: Its antigen is unidentified.

General observations from the study: Cytomegalovirus-associated TCR beta chains were listed, numbering approximately 150.

Primers for the PCR totalled 60 Vbeta and 13 Jbeta. Assay: immunoSEQ multiplex PCR; the TCRdb copy retains only in-frame clones and omits some. Of some 97,000 clones listed, 76% are singletons. The source is a woman aged 45-65 years in good health and CMV-seropositive. Sequenced material: PBMCs.

The CDR3 sequence: CASDLRTGEVGNTIYF. The CDR3 DNA reads TGTGCCAGTGATTTGCGGACAGGGGAGGTTGGAAACACCATATATTTT. The chain joins TRBV7-9 to TRBJ1-3; 9 positions match TRBD1. V lost 9 bases and J lost 3; bases outside the gene matches: 12. The CDR3 loop spans 16 amino acids. The germline V gene has CDR1 SEHNR and CDR2 FQNEAQ (reference sequence).